The T cell receptor (beta chain) under discussion was sequenced for a study of blood T cell repertoires in COVID-19. Study-wide context: PBMCs, B-cell-depleted T cells, or T cells provided the cDNA or gDNA that made up the material.

The CDR3 has 14 residues. Germline assignment: CDR1 SGHTA and CDR2 FQGNSA. The V end was cut by 5 bases, the J end by 4 bases, with 14 bases between. The repertoire was sequenced with immunoSEQ multiplex PCR; TCRdb's copy has only in-frame clones and lacks some. Of 120,000 or so clones in the sample, around nine tenths were seen once. The sequence was collected from a woman aged 45-65 years with acute or convalescent COVID-19. The sample was peripheral blood. The J gene is TRBJ2-5, the V gene TRBV7-2; D gene unclear. The CDR3 bases are TGTGCCAGCAGCCTGGCAATAGGAGCAGAGACCCAGTACTTC. Translation: CASSLAIGAETQYF.